This T cell receptor (beta chain) derives from a study of post-analysis software for immune sequencing data. At the level of the study: The disease courses spanned relapsing-remitting, secondary progressive and progressive-relapsing forms of multiple sclerosis. Study results and limitations: Samples prepared in the same batch strongly co-clustered by F measure. Compared with controls, patients showed significantly lower normalized Chao1 diversity.

Tagging with unique molecular identifiers was a feature of the TCR beta cDNA libraries. Each CDR3 protein is one row after TCRdb ran MiXCR on the PCR reads. The table records roughly 200,000 distinct CDR3 sequences, 29% of them present only once. With respect to this clonotype: Its antigen remains unidentified.

The receptor's source is a girl aged 2 to 17 with multiple sclerosis. The specimen was blood.

CDR3 coding DNA: TGTGCCAGCAGTCAGGGGTTGACTGGGGCCAACGTCCTGACTTTC. It translates to CASSQGLTGANVLTF. J is TRBJ2-6 and V is TRBV12-3 or TRBV12-4; possible D gene TRBD1, 6 bases. Trimming removed 5 bases from V and 2 bases from J, with 10 bases in between. The CDR3 consists of 15 residues.